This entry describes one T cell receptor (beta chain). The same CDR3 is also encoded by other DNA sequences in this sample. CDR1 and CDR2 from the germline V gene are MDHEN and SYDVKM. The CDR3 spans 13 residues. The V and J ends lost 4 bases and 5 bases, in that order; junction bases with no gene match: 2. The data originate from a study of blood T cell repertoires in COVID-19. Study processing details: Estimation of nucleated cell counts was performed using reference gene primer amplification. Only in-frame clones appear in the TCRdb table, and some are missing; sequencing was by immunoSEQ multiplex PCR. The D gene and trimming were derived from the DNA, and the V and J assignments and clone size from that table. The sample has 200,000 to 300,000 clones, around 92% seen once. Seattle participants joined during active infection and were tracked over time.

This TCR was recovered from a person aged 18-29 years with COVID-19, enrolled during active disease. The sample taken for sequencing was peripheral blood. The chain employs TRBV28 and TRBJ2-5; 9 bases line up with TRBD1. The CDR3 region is CASSSTGGETQYF. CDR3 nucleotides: TGTGCCAGCAGTTCGACAGGGGGGGAGACCCAGTACTTC.